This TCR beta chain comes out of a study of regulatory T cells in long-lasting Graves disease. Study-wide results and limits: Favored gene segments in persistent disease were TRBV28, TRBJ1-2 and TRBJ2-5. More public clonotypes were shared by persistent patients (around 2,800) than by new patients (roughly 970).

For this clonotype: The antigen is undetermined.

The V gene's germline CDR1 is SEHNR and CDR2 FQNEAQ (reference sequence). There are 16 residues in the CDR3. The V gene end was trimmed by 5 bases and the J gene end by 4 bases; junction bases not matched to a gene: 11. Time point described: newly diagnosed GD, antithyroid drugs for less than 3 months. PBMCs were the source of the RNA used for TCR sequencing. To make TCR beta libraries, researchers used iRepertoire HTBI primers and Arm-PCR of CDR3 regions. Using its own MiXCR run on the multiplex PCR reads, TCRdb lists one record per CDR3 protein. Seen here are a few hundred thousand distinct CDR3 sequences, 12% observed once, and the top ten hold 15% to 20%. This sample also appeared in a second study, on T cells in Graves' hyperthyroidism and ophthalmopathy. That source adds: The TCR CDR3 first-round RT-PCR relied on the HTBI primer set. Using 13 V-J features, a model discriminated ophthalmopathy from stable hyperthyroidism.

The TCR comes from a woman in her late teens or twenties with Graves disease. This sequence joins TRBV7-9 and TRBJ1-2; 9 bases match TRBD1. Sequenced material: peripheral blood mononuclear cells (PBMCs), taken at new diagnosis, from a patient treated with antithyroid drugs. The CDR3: CASSPENRGLSYGYTF. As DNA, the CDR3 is TGTGCCAGCAGCCCGGAAAACAGGGGGCTCAGCTATGGCTACACCTTC. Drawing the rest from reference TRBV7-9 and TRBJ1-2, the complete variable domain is DTGVSQNPRHKITKRGQNVTFRCDPISEHNRLYWYRQTLGQGPEFLTYFQNEAQLEKSRLLSDRFSAERPKGSFSTLEIQRTEQGDSAMYLCASSPENRGLSYGYTFGSGTRLTVV.